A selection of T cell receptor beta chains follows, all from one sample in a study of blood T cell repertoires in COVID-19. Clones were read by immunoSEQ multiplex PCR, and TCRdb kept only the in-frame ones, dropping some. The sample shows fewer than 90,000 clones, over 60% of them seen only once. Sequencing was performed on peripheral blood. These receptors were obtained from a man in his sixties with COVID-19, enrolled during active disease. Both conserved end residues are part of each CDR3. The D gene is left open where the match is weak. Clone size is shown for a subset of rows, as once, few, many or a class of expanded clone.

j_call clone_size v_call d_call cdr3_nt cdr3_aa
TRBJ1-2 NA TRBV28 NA TGTGCCAGCAGGCGTAGTGGGGGGGATTATGGCTACACCTTC CASRRSGGDYGYTF
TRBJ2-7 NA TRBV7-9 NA TGTGCCAGCAGCACAGGGACCGGCGATGGGAAGCAGTACTTC CASSTGTGDGKQYF
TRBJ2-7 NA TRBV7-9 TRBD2 TGTGCCAGCAGCTTTACCGTGGGCCTAGCGGGAGTTCACGAGCAGTACTTC CASSFTVGLAGVHEQYF
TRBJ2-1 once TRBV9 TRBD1 TGTGCCAGCAGCGTAGCTACAGGGGCACCCGTCAGTGAGCAGTTCTTC CASSVATGAPVSEQFF
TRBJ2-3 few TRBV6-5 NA TGTGCCAGCAGTTACTCGAATGGAGGCGGGACGCAGTATTTT CASSYSNGGGTQYF
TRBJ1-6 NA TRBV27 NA TGTGCCAGCAGTTTAACATTTGGGGCTACCTATAATTCACCCCTCCACTTT CASSLTFGATYNSPLHF
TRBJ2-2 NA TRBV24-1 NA TGTGCCACCAGTGACACAACAGGGACCCGAGGCACCGGGGAGCTGTTTTTT CATSDTTGTRGTGELFF
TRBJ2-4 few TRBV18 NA TGTGCCAGCTCACCGGGGGGACGCAAAAACATTCAGTACTTC CASSPGGRKNIQYF
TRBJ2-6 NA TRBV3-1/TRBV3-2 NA TGTGCCAGCAGCCAAGGAGGGTCCGGGGCCAACGTCCTGACTTTC CASSQGGSGANVLTF
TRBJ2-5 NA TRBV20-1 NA TGCAGTGCCGCGGCTCAGACCCAGTACTTC CSAAAQTQYF
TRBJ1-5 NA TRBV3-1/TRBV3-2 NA TGTGCCAGCAGCCAGATGAGCGCTAGCAATCAGCCCCAGCATTTT CASSQMSASNQPQHF
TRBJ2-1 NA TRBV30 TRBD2 TGTGCCTGGAGCCGTTCTAGCGGGGGGGATCAGCAGTTCTTC CAWSRSSGGDQQFF
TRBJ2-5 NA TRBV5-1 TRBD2 TGCGCCAGCAGTCGGACTAGCGGGGGCCAAGAGACCCAGTACTTC CASSRTSGGQETQYF
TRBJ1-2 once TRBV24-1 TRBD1 TGTGCCACCACCAGGGGGACCTTAGGCTATGGCTACACCTTC CATTRGTLGYGYTF
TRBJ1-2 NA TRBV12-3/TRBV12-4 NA TGTGCCAGCAGTTCAGGGGTTGGCTACACCTTC CASSSGVGYTF
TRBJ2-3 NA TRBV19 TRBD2 TGTGCCAGTAGTTCCCTAGCGGGAAGCGATACGCAGTATTTT CASSSLAGSDTQYF
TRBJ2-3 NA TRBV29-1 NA TGCAGCGTTGAGGGGGCCCTCGCAGATACGCAGTATTTT CSVEGALADTQYF
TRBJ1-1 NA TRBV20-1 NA TGCAGTGCGTGGGCCACTGAAGCTTTCTTT CSAWATEAFF
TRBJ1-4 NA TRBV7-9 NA TGTGCCAGCAGCTCCGGTCAATCTAATGAAAAACTGTTTTTT CASSSGQSNEKLFF
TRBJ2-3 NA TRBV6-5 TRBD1 TGTGCCAGCAGGGGTAACCAGGGGGCAACAGATACGCAGTATTTT CASRGNQGATDTQYF
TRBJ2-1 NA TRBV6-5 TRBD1 TGTGCCAGCAGTTACTGGGAAACAGGGGACCGGTTCCAGTTCTTC CASSYWETGDRFQFF
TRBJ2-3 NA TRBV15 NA TGTGCCACCAGCAGAGATGGCCCAGGGGAGGATACGCAGTATTTT CATSRDGPGEDTQYF
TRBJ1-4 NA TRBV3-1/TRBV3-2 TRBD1 TGTGCCAGCAGCCAAGGCTGGGACAGTGAAAAACTGTTTTTT CASSQGWDSEKLFF
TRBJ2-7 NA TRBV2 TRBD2 TGTGCCAGCAGTGAGGCGGGGGGCTCCGAGCAGTACTTC CASSEAGGSEQYF
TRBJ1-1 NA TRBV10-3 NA TGTGCCATCAGTGGGGAGGGGTCGAACACTGAAGCTTTCTTT CAISGEGSNTEAFF
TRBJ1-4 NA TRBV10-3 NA TGTGCCATCAAGGACAGTTCTGCAACTAATGAAAAACTGTTTTTT CAIKDSSATNEKLFF
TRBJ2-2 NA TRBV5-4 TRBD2 TGTGCCAGCAGCTTAGCGGGAGGAGGGGAGCTGTTTTTT CASSLAGGGELFF
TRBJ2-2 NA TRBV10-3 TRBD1 TGTGCCACAGGGGGCACGAACACCGGGGAGCTGTTTTTT CATGGTNTGELFF
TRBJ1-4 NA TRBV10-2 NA TGCGCCAGCAGTACACAGGGAACTAATGAAAAACTGTTTTTT CASSTQGTNEKLFF
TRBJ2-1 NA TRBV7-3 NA TGTGCCAGCCGGAGCGGGTCCCTATACAATGAGCAGTTCTTC CASRSGSLYNEQFF
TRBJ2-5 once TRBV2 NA TGTGCCAGCAGGAAAGGAGGGCGCCAAGGGGAGACCCAGTACTTC CASRKGGRQGETQYF
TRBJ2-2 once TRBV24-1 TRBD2 TGTGCCACCAGCACGACTAGCGGGGTTCTCGGGGAGCTGTTTTTT CATSTTSGVLGELFF
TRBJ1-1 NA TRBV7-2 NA TGTGCCAGCAGCGCATGGACAGCCGGTGAAGCTTTCTTT CASSAWTAGEAFF
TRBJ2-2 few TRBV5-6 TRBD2 TGTGCCAGCAGCCGTTCGACTAGCGGGAGGAAGCTGTTTTTT CASSRSTSGRKLFF
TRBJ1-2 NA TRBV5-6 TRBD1 TGTGCCAGCAGCTTGGGACAGGGTGGAGGCTACACCTTC CASSLGQGGGYTF
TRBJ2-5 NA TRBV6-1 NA TGTGCCAGCAGTGAAGGGACATACCAAGAGACCCAGTACTTC CASSEGTYQETQYF
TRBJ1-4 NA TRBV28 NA TGTGCCAGCAGCTCCCCAGGGCCTGGGACTAATGAAAAACTGTTTTTT CASSSPGPGTNEKLFF
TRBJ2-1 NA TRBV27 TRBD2 TGTGCCAGCAGTCCCGGGGGACTAAATACTTACAATGAGCAGTTCTTC CASSPGGLNTYNEQFF
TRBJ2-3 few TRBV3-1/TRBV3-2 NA TGTGCCAGCAGCCAAAGTGGGCCAGATACGCAGTATTTT CASSQSGPDTQYF
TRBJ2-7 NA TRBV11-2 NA TGTGCCAGCAGCTTAGGGTCGACAGTTTACGAGCAGTACTTC CASSLGSTVYEQYF
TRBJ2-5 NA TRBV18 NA TGTGCCAGCCGTTCGGGAAACAGCGGACGAGAGACCCAGTACTTC CASRSGNSGRETQYF